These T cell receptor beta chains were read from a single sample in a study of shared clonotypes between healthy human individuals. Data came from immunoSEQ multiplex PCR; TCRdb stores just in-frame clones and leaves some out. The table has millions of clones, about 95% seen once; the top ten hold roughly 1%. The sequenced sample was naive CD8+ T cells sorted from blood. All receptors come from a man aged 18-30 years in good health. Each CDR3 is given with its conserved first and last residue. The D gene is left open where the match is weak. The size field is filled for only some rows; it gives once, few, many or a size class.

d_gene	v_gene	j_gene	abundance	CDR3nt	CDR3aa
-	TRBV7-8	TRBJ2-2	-	TGTGCCAGCAGCCTCATGAACACCGGGGAGCTGTTTTTT	CASSLMNTGELFF
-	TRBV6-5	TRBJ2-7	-	TGTGCCAGCAGTTGGAAAACCGGGACATACGAGCAGTACTTC	CASSWKTGTYEQYF
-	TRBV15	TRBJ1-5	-	TGTGCCACCAGCAGAGATTCCCCCAATCAGCCCCAGCATTTT	CATSRDSPNQPQHF
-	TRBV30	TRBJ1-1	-	TGTGCCTGGGACCCAACGTCACAGGGACCTTTCTTT	CAWDPTSQGPFF
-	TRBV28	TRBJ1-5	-	TGTGCCAGCAGTTTATTCTCAGGGTCAGTAAATCAGCCCCAGCATTTT	CASSLFSGSVNQPQHF
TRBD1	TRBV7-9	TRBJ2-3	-	TGTGCCAGCAGCTTAGCCACAGGGGGAGTATGGAGCACAGATACGCAGTATTTT	CASSLATGGVWSTDTQYF
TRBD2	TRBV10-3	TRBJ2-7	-	TGTGCCATCAGTGAGTGGGAGGGGACGGCCTACGAGCAGTACTTC	CAISEWEGTAYEQYF
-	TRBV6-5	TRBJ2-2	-	TGTGCCAGCAGTGTAGGGGTGGAATTCACCGGGGAGCTGTTTTTT	CASSVGVEFTGELFF
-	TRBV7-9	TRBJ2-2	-	TGTGCCAATAGCAGGGGCGGCGGGGAGCTGTTTTTT	CANSRGGGELFF
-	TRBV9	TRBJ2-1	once	TGTGCCAGCAGCCTTTATAGCTCCTACAATGAGCAGTTCTTC	CASSLYSSYNEQFF
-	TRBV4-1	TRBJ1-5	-	TGCGCCAGCAGCCAAGATCGGGTCAGGGACGATCAGCCCCAGCATTTT	CASSQDRVRDDQPQHF
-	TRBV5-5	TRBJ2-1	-	TGTGCCAGCAGCGCCCGTGAGAGCTCCTACAATGAGCAGTTCTTC	CASSARESSYNEQFF
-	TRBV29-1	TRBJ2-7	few	TGCAGCGTTGGTTCGGCAGACTACGAGCAGTACTTC	CSVGSADYEQYF
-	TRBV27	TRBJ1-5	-	TGTGCCAGCAGTTTATTTGGCTGGAGCAATCAGCCCCAGCATTTT	CASSLFGWSNQPQHF
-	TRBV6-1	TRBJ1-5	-	TGTGCCAGCAGTGATGCCCTTATCGGTGGCGGCAATCAGCCCCAGCATTTT	CASSDALIGGGNQPQHF
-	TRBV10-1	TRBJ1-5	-	TGCGCCAGCAGTGAGTCAACGCGGGGTTATTTGAATCAGCCCCAGCATTTT	CASSESTRGYLNQPQHF
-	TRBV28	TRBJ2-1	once	TGTGCCATTCGGCCGACAGGCGAGAGGTACAATGAGCAGTTCTTC	CAIRPTGERYNEQFF
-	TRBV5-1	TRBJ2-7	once	TGCGCCAGCAGCTTGTACCGGGACCCCTCCTACGAGCAGTACTTC	CASSLYRDPSYEQYF
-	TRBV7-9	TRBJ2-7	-	TGTGCCAGCAGTACGATAAGGGACACTTACTACGAGCAGTACTTC	CASSTIRDTYYEQYF
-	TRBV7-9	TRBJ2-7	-	TGTGCCAGCAGCACCCCGGCAGGGGACTACGAGCAGTACTTC	CASSTPAGDYEQYF
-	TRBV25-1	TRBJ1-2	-	TGTGCCAGCAGTGATCTCTGGGGGACTAAGGGCTACACCTTC	CASSDLWGTKGYTF
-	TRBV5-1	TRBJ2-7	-	TGCGCCAGCAGCTCGGAGAGTAGCTCCTACGAGCAGTACTTC	CASSSESSSYEQYF
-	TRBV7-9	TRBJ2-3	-	TGTGCCAGCAGCTTATACCAGCGGAGCACAGATACGCAGTATTTT	CASSLYQRSTDTQYF
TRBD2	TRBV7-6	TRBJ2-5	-	TGTGCCAGCAGCTTAATAGCGGGACCACAAGAGACCCAGTACTTC	CASSLIAGPQETQYF
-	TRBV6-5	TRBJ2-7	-	TGTGCCAGCAGTGCGGTGAACCCAACCTACGAGCAGTACTTC	CASSAVNPTYEQYF
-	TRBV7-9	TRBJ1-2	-	TGTGCCAGCAACCTAGTTCAGGGGCCGGGCTATGGCTACACCTTC	CASNLVQGPGYGYTF
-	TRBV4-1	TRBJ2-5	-	TGCGCCAGCAGCCAAGTCGGGGGTGAGGAGACCCAGTACTTC	CASSQVGGEETQYF
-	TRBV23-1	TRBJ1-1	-	TGCGCCAGCAGTCAATTGAGCCAGCCCGGGGGCACTGAAGCTTTCTTT	CASSQLSQPGGTEAFF
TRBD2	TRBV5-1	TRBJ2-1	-	TGCGCCAGCAGCCTCGGGACTAGCGGGTTGTCCTCCTACAATGAGCAGTTCTTC	CASSLGTSGLSSYNEQFF
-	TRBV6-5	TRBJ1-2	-	TGTGCCAGCAGTCAAGAAAAGACAGGTTATGGCTACACCTTC	CASSQEKTGYGYTF
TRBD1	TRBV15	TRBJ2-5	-	TGTGCCACCAGCACTTATGAGACAGGGGGGGAGACCCAGTACTTC	CATSTYETGGETQYF
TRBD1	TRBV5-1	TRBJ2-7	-	TGCGCCAGCAGCTTCAGACAGGGCCACTACGAGCAGTACTTC	CASSFRQGHYEQYF
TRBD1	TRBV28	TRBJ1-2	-	TGTGCCAGCAGTGCTACGGACAGGGAGTTATACGGCTACACCTTC	CASSATDRELYGYTF
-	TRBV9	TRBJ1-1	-	TGTGCCAGCAGCGCCGAAGGACATCTCACTGAAGCTTTCTTT	CASSAEGHLTEAFF
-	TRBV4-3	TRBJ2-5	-	TGCGCCAGCAGCCAAGGCACCGGAATAATAGAGACCCAGTACTTC	CASSQGTGIIETQYF
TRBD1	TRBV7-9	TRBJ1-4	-	TGTGCCAGCAGCTTTGACAGGGATGAAAAACTGTTTTTT	CASSFDRDEKLFF